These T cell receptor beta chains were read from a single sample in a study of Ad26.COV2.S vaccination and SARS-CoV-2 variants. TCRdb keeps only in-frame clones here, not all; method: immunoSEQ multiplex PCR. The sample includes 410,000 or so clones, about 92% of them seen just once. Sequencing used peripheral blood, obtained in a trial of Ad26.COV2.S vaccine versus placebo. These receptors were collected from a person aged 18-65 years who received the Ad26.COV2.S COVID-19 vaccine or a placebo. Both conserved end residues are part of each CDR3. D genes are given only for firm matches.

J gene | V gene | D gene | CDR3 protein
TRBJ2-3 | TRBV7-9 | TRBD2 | CASSPASGITDTQYF
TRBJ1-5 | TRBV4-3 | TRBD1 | CASSQLWQGANQPQHF
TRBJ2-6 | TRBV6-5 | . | CASSLGVSGANVLTF
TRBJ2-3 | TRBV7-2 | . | CASRQGGPGTDTQYF
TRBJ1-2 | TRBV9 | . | CASSVGGATYGYTF
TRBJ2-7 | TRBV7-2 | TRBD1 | CASSLAMTGGEQYF
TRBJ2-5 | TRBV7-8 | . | CASSRRVRETQYF
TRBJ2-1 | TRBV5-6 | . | CASSLNAAAPFF
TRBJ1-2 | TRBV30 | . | CAWSPDLGYTF
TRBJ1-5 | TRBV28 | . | CAGAGDYSNQPQHF
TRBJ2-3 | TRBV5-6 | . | CASSLLRGRMTDTQYF
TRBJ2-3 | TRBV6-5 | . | CASSYQLADTQYF
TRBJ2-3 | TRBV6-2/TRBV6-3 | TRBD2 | CASSSHVAGGRTDTQYF
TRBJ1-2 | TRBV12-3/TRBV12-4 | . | CASSSDSLYGYTF
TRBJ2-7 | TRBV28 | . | CASRPPGPIDPYEQYF
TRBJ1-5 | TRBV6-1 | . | CASSEVLWQEFSNQPQHF
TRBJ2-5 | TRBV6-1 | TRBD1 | CASSEGAGGHETQYF
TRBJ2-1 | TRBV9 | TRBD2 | CASSVRDSSGGTYNEQFF
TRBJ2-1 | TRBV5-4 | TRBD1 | CASNSVKKQGNEQFF
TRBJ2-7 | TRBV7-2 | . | CASAYGGQYSYEQYF
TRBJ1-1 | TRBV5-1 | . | CASSLARVHTEAFF
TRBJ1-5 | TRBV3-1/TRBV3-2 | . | CASSQDPGSYQPQHF
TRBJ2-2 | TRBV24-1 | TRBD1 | CATSKTGAGELFF
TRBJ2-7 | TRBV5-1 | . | CASSRTPGSVYEQYF
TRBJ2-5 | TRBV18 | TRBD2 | CASSPLRAGQETQYF
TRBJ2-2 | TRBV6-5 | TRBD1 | CASIRDRGRAGELFF
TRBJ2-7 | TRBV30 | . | CAWSVIFGQGIDYEQYF
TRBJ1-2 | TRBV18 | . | CASSPSSSGSSDYGYTF
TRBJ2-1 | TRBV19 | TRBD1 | CASSTRDPGQGRYNEQFF
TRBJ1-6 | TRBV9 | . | CASSASGSMYSPLHF
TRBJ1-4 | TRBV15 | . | CATSREYSVTNEKLFF
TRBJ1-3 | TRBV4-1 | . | CASSQDGVTASGNTIYF
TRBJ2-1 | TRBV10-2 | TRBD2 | CASSESIAGTFNEQFF
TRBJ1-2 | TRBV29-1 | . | CSVEGFSIDSGNYGYTF
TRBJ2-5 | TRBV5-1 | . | CASSLQAGGRETQYF
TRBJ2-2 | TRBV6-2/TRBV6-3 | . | CASSYSGMSTGELFF
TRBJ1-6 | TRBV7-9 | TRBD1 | CASSRLRDRGSDNSPLHF
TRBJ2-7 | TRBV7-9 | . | CASSSYGRVVGEQYF
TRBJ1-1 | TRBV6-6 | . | CASSYTGPNEAFF
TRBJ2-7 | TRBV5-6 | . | CASSLGDEQYF
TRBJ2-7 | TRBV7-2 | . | CASSLGGALYEQYF
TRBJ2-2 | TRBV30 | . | CAWSALGARFTGELFF
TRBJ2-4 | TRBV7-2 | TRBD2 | CASSLGLARAKNIQYF